This entry lists 14 T cell receptor beta chains sequenced from one sample in a study of identical twins (dated by TCRdb to 2016 to 2017). Library generation was performed with 5' RACE. Sequencing was performed on an Illumina HiSeq 2000. TCRdb itself trimmed the public reads at Q25 with fastp, ran MiXCR and retained productive beta chains. Each CDR3 protein appears once, grouped with its most common genes and DNA. The sample table lists around 450,000 distinct CDR3 sequences, 12% to 15% of them with a count of one. 0.52% of the sample comes from the top ten. The same specimen was also included in a second study, on yellow fever vaccine responses in identical twins.

Source material: CD4+ T cells sorted from blood. These receptor sequences come from a woman between 18 and 30 years old in good health.

In its sample, this clonotype was seen a few times. The chain links TRBV7-8 to TRBJ2-2; 10 bases match TRBD1. There are 15 residues in the CDR3. With 3 bases clipped from V and 7 bases from J, the junction kept 5 bases outside the gene matches. Germline assignment: CDR1 SGHVS and CDR2 FQNEAQ. The CDR3 is CASSFLGQGIGELFF. In nucleotides, the CDR3 is TGTGCCAGCAGCTTTTTGGGACAGGGGATCGGGGAGCTGTTTTTT. Filled out from reference TRBV7-8 and TRBJ2-2, the complete variable domain reads GAGVSQSPRYKVAKRGQDVALRCDPISGHVSLFWYQQALGQGPEFLTYFQNEAQLDKSGLPSDRFFAERPEGSVSTLKIQRTQQEDSAVYLCASSFLGQGIGELFFGEGSRLTVL.

The V call is TRBV20-1, the J call TRBJ2-2; weak D call: TRBD1 (5 bases). Trimming removed 1 base from V and 4 bases from J, with 7 bases in between. This CDR3 is 13 amino acids long. Germline V gene data show CDR1 as DFQATT and CDR2 as SNEGSKA (reference sequence). CDR3 sequence reads: CSARGQSTGELFF. Here the CDR3 DNA reads TGCAGTGCTAGAGGACAGTCCACCGGGGAGCTGTTTTTT.

This clonotype has a count of ten or more. The chain uses TRBV12-3 or TRBV12-4 and TRBJ1-5, with a possible D match to TRBD1 (5 bases). Trimming left V 5 bases short and J 3 bases short, with 17 bases between. The CDR3 loop spans 16 amino acids. The DNA of the CDR3 is TGTGCCAGCAGTATTGGCCTGGGGGGAATCAATCAGCCCCAGCATTTT. Translating gives CASSIGLGGINQPQHF.

This clonotype has more than one count but fewer than ten. This sequence joins TRBV5-6 and TRBJ2-1, with D tentatively TRBD1 or TRBD2 (5 bases each). V was pared by 0 bases and J by 7 bases, with 11 bases between. The CDR3 sequence is 14 residues long. CDR1 SGHDT and CDR2 YYEEEE come from the germline V gene. The CDR3 sequence is CASSLGGIRNEQFF. CDR3 DNA: TGTGCCAGCAGCTTGGGGGGGATAAGGAATGAGCAGTTCTTC.

The chain uses TRBV7-2 and TRBJ2-3, with D maybe TRBD2 (5 bases). The germline V and J ends were trimmed by 0 bases and 2 bases, with 9 bases remaining between them. CDR1 SGHTA and CDR2 FQGNSA come from the germline V gene. The CDR3 spans 15 residues. The CDR3 DNA reads as TGTGCCAGCAGCTTAGCTGCCGGGGTCACAGATACGCAGTATTTT. This gives the protein CASSLAAGVTDTQYF.

The genes are TRBV10-1 and TRBJ1-1, with D perhaps matching TRBD1 (6 bases). V lost 6 bases and J lost 4, with 12 bases in between. CDR3 length: 13 residues. Per germline, CDR1 WNHNN and CDR2 SYGVQD (reference sequence). CDR3 in DNA: TGCGCCAGCAGCGGGGGGGCGAGCACTGAAGCTTTCTTT. Residues: CASSGGASTEAFF.

This clonotype was observed a few times. The genes are TRBV30 and TRBJ1-2; D unclear. Germline V gene sequence: CDR1 GTSNPN, CDR2 SVGIG (reference sequence). Trimming took off 0 bases at V and 4 bases at J, with 3 bases between the two ends. This CDR3 contains 11 residues. CDR3 residues: CAWSVSYGYTF. CDR3 DNA: TGTGCCTGGAGTGTCAGCTATGGCTACACCTTC.

The chain is built from TRBV28 and TRBJ2-5, with TRBD2 matching 10 bases. Unmatched junction bases numbered 6, after V lost 6 bases and J lost 5 bases. The V gene's germline CDR1 is MDHEN and CDR2 SYDVKM. There are 14 residues in the CDR3. In DNA, the CDR3 is TGTGCCAGCAGGTCCAGCGGGGGGGAGGAGACCCAGTACTTC. It encodes CASRSSGGEETQYF.

This clonotype was found once. The rearrangement joins TRBV5-4 to TRBJ2-5; possibly TRBD1 for D (6 bases). CDR1 SGHNT and CDR2 YYREEE come from the germline V gene (reference sequence). The CDR3 length is 16 residues. Trimming pared 0 bases from V and 1 base from J, leaving 13 bases between. The CDR3 DNA follows: TGTGCCAGCAGCTTGGACGGAAGGGGGACCCAAGAGACCCAGTACTTC. It is translated as CASSLDGRGTQETQYF.

This clonotype was picked up many times. This chain uses TRBV7-9 with TRBJ2-2; possible D gene TRBD2, 5 bases. Trimming took off 5 bases at V and 9 bases at J, with 22 bases between the two ends. The germline CDR1 and CDR2 sequences are SEHNR and FQNEAQ (reference sequence). CDR3 length equals 16 residues. The CDR3 nucleotides are TGTGCCAGCAGCCCCGGGATAGGCACGTGGGCGAGGGAGCTGTTTTTT. Encoded protein: CASSPGIGTWARELFF.

This clonotype appeared a few times. J is TRBJ2-6 and V is TRBV29-1, with D hard to call. V was trimmed by 6 bases and J by 11 bases, leaving 17 bases between them. CDR3 length: 13 amino acids. Germline loops: CDR1 SQVTM, CDR2 ANQGSEA. This CDR3 reads CSVADSGADVLTF. CDR3 DNA: TGCAGCGTCGCTGATTCAGGTGCCGACGTCCTGACTTTC.

In its sample, this clonotype was seen a few times. This chain links TRBV7-9 with TRBJ1-4, with 8 bases aligning to TRBD1. With V trimmed by 5 bases and J by 0 bases, 5 bases remained unmatched. There are 16 residues in the CDR3. Germline V gives CDR1 SEHNR, CDR2 FQNEAQ (reference sequence). The CDR3 DNA reads as TGTGCCAGCAGCGGACAGGGATCAACAACTAATGAAAAACTGTTTTTT. Its translation is CASSGQGSTTNEKLFF.

This clonotype has only a few counts. V and J are TRBV5-1 and TRBJ2-1; 9 nucleotides line up with TRBD1. This CDR3 comprises 13 residues. V dropped 4 bases and J dropped 8; count of bases not matched to a gene: 4. The germline gives CDR1 SGHRS, CDR2 YFSETQ. As DNA, the CDR3 is TGCGCCAGCAGCCCCGGACAGGGGCATGAGCAGTTCTTC. Encoded protein: CASSPGQGHEQFF.

This clonotype was observed a handful of times. The chain employs TRBV29-1 and TRBJ2-4; TRBD2 is a possible D gene (5 bases). CDR1 and CDR2 from the germline V gene are SQVTM and ANQGSEA. This CDR3 region has 14 residues. The V end was cut by 0 bases, the J end by 3 bases, with 9 bases between. This chain's CDR3 is CSVEEGSGKNIQYF. In nucleotides, the CDR3 is TGCAGCGTTGAAGAGGGGAGCGGCAAAAACATTCAGTACTTC.